This T cell receptor beta chain was retrieved from a study of molecular identifiers for immune sequencing clone quantification. TCRdb processed the PCR reads anew with MiXCR; each CDR3 protein has one entry. The data contain approximately 670,000 distinct CDR3 sequences, 20% of them singletons. Study results and caveats: Clones carrying above 20 RNA copies accounted for over 97% of effector molecules, under 1% in naive cells. Spiked Jurkat TCR RNA originating from one cell could reportedly be identified amid about a million naive cells.

Naive CD8 T cells were picked out by sorting for CD8+CD4-CCR7+CD45RA+. This clonotype was seen ten or more times. Its target is not known. The TCR originated in a human donor in good health. Some libraries in this study had Jurkat cell RNA spiked in. The specimen sequenced was naive CD8+ T cells from blood, with Jurkat cell RNA spiked in. Stated subset: FACS-sorted CD8+CD4-CCR7+CD45RA+ naive T cells.

CDR3 loop: CASSQGRTNYGYTF. The CDR3 DNA reads as TGTGCCAGCAGCCAAGGGAGGACGAATTATGGCTACACCTTC. The chain has TRBV14 and TRBJ1-2, with D hard to call. Germline lookup yields CDR1 SGHDN and CDR2 FVKESK. V was pared by 1 base and J by 5 bases, with 11 bases between. This CDR3 comprises 14 residues.